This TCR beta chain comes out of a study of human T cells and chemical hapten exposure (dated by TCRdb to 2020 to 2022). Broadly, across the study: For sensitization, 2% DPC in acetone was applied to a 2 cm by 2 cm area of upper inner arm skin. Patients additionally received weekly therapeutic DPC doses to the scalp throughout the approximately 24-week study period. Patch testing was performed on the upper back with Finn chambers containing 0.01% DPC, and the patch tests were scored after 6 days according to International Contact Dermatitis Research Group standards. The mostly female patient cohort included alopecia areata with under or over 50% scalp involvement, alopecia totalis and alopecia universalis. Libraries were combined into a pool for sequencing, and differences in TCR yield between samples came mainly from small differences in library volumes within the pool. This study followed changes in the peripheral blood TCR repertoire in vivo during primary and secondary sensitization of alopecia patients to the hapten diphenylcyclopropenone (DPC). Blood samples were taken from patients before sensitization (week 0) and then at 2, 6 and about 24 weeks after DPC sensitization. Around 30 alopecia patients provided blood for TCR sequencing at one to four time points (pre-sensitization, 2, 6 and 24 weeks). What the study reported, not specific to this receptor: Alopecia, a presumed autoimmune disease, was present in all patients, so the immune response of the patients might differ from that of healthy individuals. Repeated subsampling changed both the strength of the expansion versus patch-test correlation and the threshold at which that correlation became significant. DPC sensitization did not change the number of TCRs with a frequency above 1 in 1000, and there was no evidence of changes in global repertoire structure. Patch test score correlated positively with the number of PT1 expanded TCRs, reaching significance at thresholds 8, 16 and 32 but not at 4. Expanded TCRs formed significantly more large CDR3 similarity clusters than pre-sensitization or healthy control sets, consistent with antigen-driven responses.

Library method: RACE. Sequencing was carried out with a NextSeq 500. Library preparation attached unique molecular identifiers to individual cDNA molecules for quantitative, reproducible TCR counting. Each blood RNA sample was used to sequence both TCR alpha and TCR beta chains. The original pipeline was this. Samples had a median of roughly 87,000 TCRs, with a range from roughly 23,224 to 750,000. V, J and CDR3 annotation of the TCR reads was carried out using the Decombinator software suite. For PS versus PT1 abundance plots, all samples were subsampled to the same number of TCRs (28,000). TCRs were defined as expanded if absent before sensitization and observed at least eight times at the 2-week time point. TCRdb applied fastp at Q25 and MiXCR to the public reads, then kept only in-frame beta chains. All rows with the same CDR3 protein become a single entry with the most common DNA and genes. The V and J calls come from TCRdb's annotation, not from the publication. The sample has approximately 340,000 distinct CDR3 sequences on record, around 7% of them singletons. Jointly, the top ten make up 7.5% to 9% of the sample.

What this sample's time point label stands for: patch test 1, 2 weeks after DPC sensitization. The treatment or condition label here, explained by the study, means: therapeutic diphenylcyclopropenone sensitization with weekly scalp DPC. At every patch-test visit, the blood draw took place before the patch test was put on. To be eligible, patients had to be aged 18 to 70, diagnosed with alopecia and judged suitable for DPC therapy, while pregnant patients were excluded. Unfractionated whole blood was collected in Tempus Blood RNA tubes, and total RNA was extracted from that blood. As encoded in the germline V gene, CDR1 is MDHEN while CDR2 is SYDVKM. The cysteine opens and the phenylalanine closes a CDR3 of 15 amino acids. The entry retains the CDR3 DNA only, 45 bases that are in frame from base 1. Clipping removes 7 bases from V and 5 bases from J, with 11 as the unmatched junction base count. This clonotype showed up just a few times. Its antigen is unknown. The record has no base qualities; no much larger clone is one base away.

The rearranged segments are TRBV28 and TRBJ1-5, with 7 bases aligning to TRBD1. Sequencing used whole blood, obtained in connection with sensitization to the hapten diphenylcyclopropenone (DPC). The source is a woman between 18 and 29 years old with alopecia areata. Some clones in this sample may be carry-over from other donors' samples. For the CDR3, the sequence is CASNLEDRNYQPQHF. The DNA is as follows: TGTGCCAGCAACCTTGAGGACAGGAACTATCAGCCCCAGCATTTT.